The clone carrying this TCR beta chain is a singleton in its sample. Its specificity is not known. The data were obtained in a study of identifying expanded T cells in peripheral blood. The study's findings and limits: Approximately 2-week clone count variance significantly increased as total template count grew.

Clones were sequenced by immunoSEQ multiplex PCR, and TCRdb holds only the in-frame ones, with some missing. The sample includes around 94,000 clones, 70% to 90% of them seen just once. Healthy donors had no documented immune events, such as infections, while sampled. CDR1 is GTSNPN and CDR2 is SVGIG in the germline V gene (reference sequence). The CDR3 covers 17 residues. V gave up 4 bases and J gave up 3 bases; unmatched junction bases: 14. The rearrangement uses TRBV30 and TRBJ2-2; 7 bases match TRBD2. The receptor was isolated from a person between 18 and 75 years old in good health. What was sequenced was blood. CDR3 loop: CAWIPGPGLLDTGELFF. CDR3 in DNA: TGTGCCTGGATCCCGGGACCGGGACTACTTGACACCGGGGAGCTGTTTTTT.